The 6 T cell receptor beta chains listed next were all sequenced from one sample in a study of blood T cell repertoires in COVID-19. Measured with immunoSEQ multiplex PCR; TCRdb has only the in-frame clones, and not every one. Of about 190,000 clones in the sample, roughly 89% were seen once. Sequencing input: peripheral blood. Source of these receptors: a man aged 35 to 55 with acute or convalescent COVID-19.

The chain recombines TRBV4-2 with TRBJ2-7, with 9 bases that match TRBD2. Trimming cost V 1 base and J 6 bases; bases outside gene matches: 10. From germline, CDR1 is LGHNA and CDR2 YNFKEQ. This CDR3 is built from 16 residues. CDR3 residues: CASSQGDLAGLGEQYF. In nucleotides, the CDR3 is TGTGCCAGCAGCCAAGGTGACCTAGCGGGGTTGGGCGAGCAGTACTTC.

The rearrangement links TRBV27 to TRBJ1-1; no clear D. CDR1 and CDR2 (germline): MNHEY, SMNVEV (reference sequence). The CDR3 runs 15 residues. Trimming stripped 5 bases from V and 1 base from J, with 14 bases between. The CDR3 coding sequence is TGTGCCAGCAGTGGCCCGGGAAGCTGGAACACTGAAGCTTTCTTT. Its translation: CASSGPGSWNTEAFF.

V gene TRBV19 combines with J gene TRBJ1-5, with 9 bases aligning to TRBD1. The CDR3 extends over 14 amino acids. Losses at the gene ends were 6 bases for V and 7 bases for J; bases not matched to a gene: 7. Germline V lookup: CDR1 LNHDA, CDR2 SQIVND (reference sequence). Written as DNA, the CDR3 is TGTGCCAGTAGCTACAGGGGGCTCGGACAGCCCCAGCATTTT. Its protein is CASSYRGLGQPQHF.

The chain joins TRBV6-5 to TRBJ1-1, with D possibly TRBD1 on 5 matching bases. V lost 6 bases and J 3 bases, leaving 11 bases between the germline ends. The CDR3 totals 13 residues. Germline CDR1 is MNHEY and CDR2 is SVGAGI. The DNA of the CDR3 is TGTGCCAGCAGGATCAGACAGTACACTGAAGCTTTCTTT. Translating it yields CASRIRQYTEAFF.

The chain has TRBV7-6 and TRBJ2-5, with 9 bases that match TRBD1. CDR1 and CDR2 from the germline V gene are SGHVS and FNYEAQ. There are 12 residues in the CDR3. V lost 2 bases, J lost 9 bases, and 1 base stayed unmatched. The CDR3 DNA sequence: TGTGCCAGCAGCTTAACAGGGGGCGCCCAGTACTTC. It translates to CASSLTGGAQYF.

The chain joins TRBV7-2 to TRBJ1-5; 8 bases fit TRBD1. This CDR3 contains 13 residues. J gave up 4 bases and V 6 bases, and 2 bases lay outside the gene matches. The germline V gene has CDR1 SGHTA and CDR2 FQGNSA. The CDR3 coding sequence is TGTGCCAGCAGGGGACAGGATAATCAGCCCCAGCATTTT. As protein: CASRGQDNQPQHF.